This T cell receptor beta chain derives from a study of T cells in tumors after PD-1 blockade. Across the study: Daily vismodegib 150 mg continued in a subset of anti-PD-1-treated patients.

Germline V gives CDR1 MNHEY, CDR2 SVGAGI. This CDR3 has 15 amino acids. Trimming took 6 bases from V and 3 from J, leaving 15 bases between them. Whole-study findings and limits: Clonal replacement appeared only between pre- and post-treatment samples. Some novel exhausted tumor clones appeared in pre-treatment blood, suggesting peripheral recruitment.

This clone was observed a handful of times. Its antigen is currently unknown. The assay was immunoSEQ multiplex PCR, and TCRdb's table has in-frame clones only and misses some. The sample has 9,500 to 15,000 clones; 60% to 70% are singletons. The sequence came from a human donor with basal cell carcinoma. Specimen: tumor tissue, collected before anti-PD-1 treatment. V usage is TRBV6-5 and J usage is TRBJ2-4; D is perhaps TRBD2 (6 bases). CDR3 in DNA: TGTGCCAGCAGGTCAGGTGGGAGGATCAAAAACATTCAGTACTTC. Translated: CASRSGGRIKNIQYF.